These 9 T cell receptor beta chains were sequenced from one sample in a study of blood T cells in healthy people across ages. Combining a sample-barcoded 5' primer with a J-beta primer mix, a second PCR ran for roughly 7 to 12 cycles. One entry per CDR3 protein results from TCRdb running MiXCR on the 5' RACE reads. The table includes nearly 1 million distinct CDR3 sequences, roughly half detected once. The sample consisted of blood. These receptor sequences come from a woman aged 60-75 years in good health.

The V gene is TRBV7-2, the J gene TRBJ2-3, with 8 positions matching TRBD2. V lost 5 bases and J lost 0; bases outside the gene matches: 10. Germline V gives CDR1 SGHTA, CDR2 FQGNSA. The CDR3 contains 17 residues. The CDR3 is CASSRGAGTSSTDTQYF. For the CDR3, the DNA is TGTGCCAGCAGCAGGGGAGCCGGGACTAGTAGCACAGATACGCAGTATTTT.

The V call is TRBV7-8, the J call TRBJ2-7; no reliable D call. V lost 3 bases and J 7 bases, leaving 25 bases between the germline ends. Germline lookup yields CDR1 SGHVS and CDR2 FQNEAQ. This CDR3 spans 17 amino acids. CDR3 amino acids: CASSFSVTEVGRNEQYF. DNA of the CDR3: TGTGCCAGCAGCTTCTCTGTTACCGAAGTCGGGCGGAATGAGCAGTACTTC.

With respect to this clonotype: One end of the junction varies from germline; a read error may be responsible. The rearrangement joins TRBV5-6 to TRBJ2-5, with TRBD2 identical over 8 bases. Germline assignment: CDR1 SGHDT and CDR2 YYEEEE. The CDR3 sequence is 16 residues long. CDR3 nucleotides: TGTGCCAGCAGCTTGGGACCGGGAGGGCATCAAGAGACCCTGTACTTC. Translated: CASSLGPGGHQETLYF.

The chain combines TRBV9 with TRBJ2-1; unclear D gene. V was trimmed by 0 bases and J by 7 bases, leaving 23 bases between them. The CDR3 length is 18 residues. Germline lookup yields CDR1 SGDLS and CDR2 YYNGEE. The CDR3: CASSVAKELRQSKNEQFF. In DNA form, the CDR3 reads TGTGCCAGCAGCGTAGCTAAGGAGTTGAGACAAAGTAAGAATGAGCAGTTCTTC. The complete variable domain, with remaining parts taken from reference TRBV9 and TRBJ2-1, reads DSGVTQTPKHLITATGQRVTLRCSPRSGDLSVYWYQQSLDQGLQFLIQYYNGEERAKGNILERFSAQQFPDLHSELNLSSLELGDSALYFCASSVAKELRQSKNEQFFGPGTRLTVL.

J is TRBJ2-4 and V is TRBV2, with 7 nucleotides matching TRBD1. Germline assignment: CDR1 SNHLY and CDR2 FYNNEI. After removal of 6 bases from V and 8 bases from J, the junction contained 13 bases not matched to a gene. The CDR3 extends over 15 amino acids. As DNA, the CDR3 is TGTGCCAGCAGAAAAACAGGGGTTGGTGAGGACATTCAGTACTTC. Translated, it gives CASRKTGVGEDIQYF.

The chain combines TRBV6-5 with TRBJ2-3, with D possibly matching TRBD1 (6 bases). From germline, CDR1 is MNHEY and CDR2 SVGAGI. Trimming cost V 5 bases and J 1 base, with 16 bases left between them. This CDR3 region has 16 residues. This CDR3 reads CASSHSGAAGTDTQYF. For the CDR3, the DNA is TGTGCCAGCAGTCATTCAGGGGCAGCGGGCACAGATACGCAGTATTTT.

The chain recombines TRBV7-2 with TRBJ2-7; D may match TRBD1 or TRBD2 (5 bases each). The germline CDR1 and CDR2 sequences are SGHTA and FQGNSA. Trimming removed 0 bases from V and 5 bases from J, with 11 bases in between. CDR3 length: 14 residues. Written as DNA, the CDR3 is TGTGCCAGCAGCTTAGCGGGTCGGGGCCACGAGCAGTACTTC. It encodes CASSLAGRGHEQYF.

Concerning this clonotype itself: Relative to the germline gene, one junction end is altered; a read error may explain this. V is TRBV25-1 and J is TRBJ1-2; D call uncertain. CDR1 MGHDK and CDR2 SYGVNS come from the germline V gene. The CDR3 contains 12 residues. The CDR3: CTSSALADGYTF. The CDR3 region has the DNA TGTACCAGCAGTGCGTTAGCCGATGGCTACACCTTC.

The V call is TRBV7-9, the J call TRBJ2-1, with TRBD1 matching over 8 bases. The trim removed 4 bases at V and 4 bases at J, leaving 9 bases unmatched. The germline V gene encodes CDR1 SEHNR and CDR2 FQNEAQ (reference sequence). The CDR3 length is 16 residues. Here the CDR3 DNA reads TGTGCCAGCAGCTGGGACAGGCCAACCCAATACAATGAGCAGTTCTTC. Encoded protein: CASSWDRPTQYNEQFF.